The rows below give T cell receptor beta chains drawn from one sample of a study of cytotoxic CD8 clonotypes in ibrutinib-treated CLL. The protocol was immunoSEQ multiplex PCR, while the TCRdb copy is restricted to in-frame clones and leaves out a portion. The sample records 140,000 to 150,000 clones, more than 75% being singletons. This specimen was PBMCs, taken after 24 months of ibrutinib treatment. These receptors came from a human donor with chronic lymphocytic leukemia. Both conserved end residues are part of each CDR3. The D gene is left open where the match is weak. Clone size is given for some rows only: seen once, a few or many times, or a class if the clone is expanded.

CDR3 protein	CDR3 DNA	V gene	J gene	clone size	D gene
CASSPGRLYGYTF	TGCGCCAGCAGCCCGGGACGGTTATATGGCTACACCTTC	TRBV5-1	TRBJ1-2	NA	NA
CASSYGGGSGDTEAFF	TGTGCCAGCAGTTACGGGGGGGGATCCGGAGACACTGAAGCTTTCTTT	TRBV6-5	TRBJ1-1	NA	NA
CATSGGPSSTDTQYF	TGTGCCACCAGCGGGGGCCCCTCTAGCACAGATACGCAGTATTTT	TRBV19	TRBJ2-3	NA	TRBD2
CASSLYASMDTEAFF	TGTGCCAGCAGCTTATATGCTTCCATGGACACTGAAGCTTTCTTT	TRBV7-2	TRBJ1-1	NA	NA
CASSYSGSQWETQYF	TGTGCCAGCAGTTACTCGGGCTCCCAATGGGAGACCCAGTACTTC	TRBV6-5	TRBJ2-5	NA	NA
CASSAPLGGELFF	TGTGCCAGCAGCGCACCACTAGGCGGGGAGCTGTTTTTT	TRBV9	TRBJ2-2	NA	NA
CASIPVKARSSYEQYF	TGTGCCAGCATCCCCGTGAAGGCTCGAAGCTCCTACGAGCAGTACTTC	TRBV12-1	TRBJ2-7	NA	NA
CAWSGDQETQYF	TGTGCCTGGAGTGGGGACCAAGAGACCCAGTACTTC	TRBV30	TRBJ2-5	NA	NA
CASTPGQGDEKLFF	TGTGCCAGCACCCCGGGACAGGGGGATGAAAAACTGTTTTTT	TRBV7-9	TRBJ1-4	NA	TRBD1
CASSFQQNTGELFF	TGTGCCAGCAGCTTTCAACAAAACACCGGGGAGCTGTTTTTT	TRBV5-6	TRBJ2-2	NA	NA
CSVEGTGWGETQYF	TGCAGCGTTGAAGGGACAGGTTGGGGGGAGACCCAGTACTTC	TRBV29-1	TRBJ2-5	NA	TRBD1
CASSPAGERQPQHF	TGTGCCAGCTCACCGGCAGGGGAGCGTCAGCCCCAGCATTTT	TRBV18	TRBJ1-5	few	NA
CASSVAGGGSTDTQYF	TGTGCCAGCAGCGTAGCTGGGGGGGGTTCCACAGATACGCAGTATTTT	TRBV9	TRBJ2-3	NA	TRBD2
CATTGGALAKNIQYF	TGTGCCACCACCGGGGGGGCTCTAGCCAAAAACATTCAGTACTTC	TRBV10-3	TRBJ2-4	NA	TRBD2
CASSLGSYEQYF	TGTGCCAGCTCACTGGGCTCCTACGAGCAGTACTTC	TRBV18	TRBJ2-7	NA	NA
CASSMRGSGANVLTF	TGTGCCAGTAGTATGCGGGGGTCCGGGGCCAACGTCCTGACTTTC	TRBV19	TRBJ2-6	NA	TRBD2
CASSPLGVGEQPQHF	TGTGCCAGCAGCCCCCTCGGGGTAGGGGAACAGCCCCAGCATTTT	TRBV6-5	TRBJ1-5	NA	NA
CASSVPLAGGWNEQFF	TGTGCCAGCAGCGTACCCCTAGCGGGGGGATGGAATGAGCAGTTCTTC	TRBV9	TRBJ2-1	NA	TRBD2
CAISEYRRDEQYF	TGTGCCATCAGTGAGTACCGAAGGGACGAGCAGTACTTC	TRBV10-3	TRBJ2-7	NA	NA
CASSYSGTGNQPQHF	TGTGCCAGCAGTTACTCGGGGACAGGGAATCAGCCCCAGCATTTT	TRBV10-3	TRBJ1-5	NA	TRBD1
CASSFSGVPGELFF	TGTGCCAGCAGTTTCTCGGGGGTCCCCGGGGAGCTGTTTTTT	TRBV6-4	TRBJ2-2	NA	NA
CASSSGRVPTGELFF	TGTGCCAGCAGCTCCGGAAGGGTTCCAACCGGGGAGCTGTTTTTT	TRBV7-2	TRBJ2-2	NA	NA
CASRATLYGYTF	TGTGCCAGCAGGGCCACCCTGTATGGCTACACCTTC	TRBV28	TRBJ1-2	NA	NA
CASSPTTGHDYGYTF	TGTGCCAGCTCACCAACCACGGGACATGACTATGGCTACACCTTC	TRBV18	TRBJ1-2	NA	NA
CASSNLWGGTDTQYF	TGTGCCAGCTCAAACCTTTGGGGGGGCACAGATACGCAGTATTTT	TRBV18	TRBJ2-3	NA	NA
CASSLAGNTGELFF	TGCGCCAGCAGTTTGGCAGGGAACACCGGGGAGCTGTTTTTT	TRBV5-1	TRBJ2-2	NA	NA
CASSPGQDNEQFF	TGTGCCAGCTCCCCGGGACAGGACAATGAGCAGTTCTTC	TRBV18	TRBJ2-1	NA	TRBD1
CASSPLASAAGELFF	TGTGCCAGCAGCCCCCTCGCGTCCGCTGCCGGGGAGCTGTTTTTT	TRBV11-2	TRBJ2-2	NA	NA
CASSYSQGSLTDTQYF	TGTGCCAGCAGTTACTCACAGGGGAGTTTAACAGATACGCAGTATTTT	TRBV6-5	TRBJ2-3	NA	TRBD1
CASSLAGSAQPQHF	TGTGCCAGCAGCTTAGCGGGGTCGGCGCAGCCCCAGCATTTT	TRBV7-2	TRBJ1-5	NA	NA
CASSLAAGLAGGYEQYF	TGTGCCAGCAGCTTGGCGGCGGGACTAGCGGGGGGTTACGAGCAGTACTTC	TRBV5-6	TRBJ2-7	NA	TRBD2
CASSAGTGKSYEQYF	TGTGCCAGCAGCGCGGGGACGGGAAAATCCTACGAGCAGTACTTC	TRBV7-6	TRBJ2-7	NA	NA
CASSSHPQGLANIQYF	TGTGCCAGCAGTTCCCACCCACAGGGTCTCGCGAACATTCAGTACTTC	TRBV28	TRBJ2-4	NA	NA
CASTPGGQDTEAFF	TGCGCCAGCACCCCGGGGGGGCAGGACACTGAAGCTTTCTTT	TRBV4-3	TRBJ1-1	NA	NA
CASRKGQQIYEQYF	TGTGCCAGCAGGAAGGGACAACAAATCTACGAGCAGTACTTC	TRBV6-5	TRBJ2-7	NA	NA
CASSPTGGRGAFF	TGTGCCAGCAGTCCCACAGGGGGCAGGGGAGCTTTCTTT	TRBV28	TRBJ1-1	NA	TRBD1
CASSSPLATDTQYF	TGTGCCAGCAGCTCGCCCCTAGCCACAGATACGCAGTATTTT	TRBV5-4	TRBJ2-3	few	NA
CASSPHWGGRETQETQYF	TGTGCCAGCAGTCCACACTGGGGCGGGCGGGAGACCCAAGAGACCCAGTACTTC	TRBV28	TRBJ2-5	NA	TRBD2
CASSVGQGVTSSYNEQFF	TGTGCCAGCAGCGTCGGGCAGGGGGTAACTAGCTCCTACAATGAGCAGTTCTTC	TRBV9	TRBJ2-1	NA	TRBD1
CASSHSYEQYF	TGTGCCAGCAGCCACTCCTACGAGCAGTACTTC	TRBV14	TRBJ2-7	NA	NA
CASRYLGGDNTEAFF	TGTGCCAGCAGGTACCTTGGTGGGGATAACACTGAAGCTTTCTTT	TRBV6-6	TRBJ1-1	NA	NA
CASSYRGPGTDTQYF	TGTGCCAGCAGCTACCGGGGGCCCGGCACAGATACGCAGTATTTT	TRBV11-3	TRBJ2-3	NA	NA
CASSQLPGTGGGYTF	TGTGCCAGCTCACAGCTCCCCGGGACAGGGGGTGGCTACACCTTC	TRBV18	TRBJ1-2	NA	TRBD1
CASSSRGTGSYNEQFF	TGCGCCAGCAGCTCCAGGGGGACAGGGTCCTACAATGAGCAGTTCTTC	TRBV4-3	TRBJ2-1	many	TRBD1
CASSPSGTGYGDEQFF	TGTGCCAGCAGCCCCTCCGGGACAGGGTACGGGGATGAGCAGTTCTTC	TRBV9	TRBJ2-1	NA	TRBD1